The following is a TCR beta chain sequence with its context. The clone's antigen remains unknown. No qualities accompany the bases; no much larger clone lies one base away. The library relied on the immunoSEQ multiplex PCR assay. TCRdb limited this immuneACCESS table to in-frame rearrangements with V and J called. A share of clones is missing; checked studies link under half to unresolved V genes, and the rest is unexplained. This sample lists 78,000 or so clones; roughly 87% were detected once. Of the sample, 4% is held by the ten largest clones. The trim is 4 bases for V and 0 bases for J, with a gap of 9 bases between the germline ends. The germline V gene specifies MNHEY as CDR1 and SVGEGT as CDR2. CDR3 length: 14 amino acids, cysteine to phenylalanine. Only the CDR3 region is kept as DNA, spanning 42 bases read in frame from base 1. This specimen belongs to a study of control samples from healthy donors and cancer patients (dated by TCRdb to 2019 to 2021).

This TCR was sampled from a woman aged 45-65 years in good health. Sequencing used blood. The sequence joins TRBV6-2 or TRBV6-3 to TRBJ1-1; the D segment cannot be called with confidence. At the DNA level, the sequence is TGTGCCAGCAGTTCCGCCTCTATGAACACTGAAGCTTTCTTT. Translated, this gives CASSSASMNTEAFF.